The entry below gives a single TCR beta chain sequence along with its context. The sample holds other DNA sequences that translate to the same CDR3. Using immunoSEQ multiplex PCR, the repertoire was profiled, and TCRdb retains in-frame clones only, with some absent. In the table there are around 100,000 clones, 90% to 95% of which are singletons. The sample belongs to a study of brain T cells in children with intractable seizures. In germline, CDR1 is MDHEN, CDR2 SYDVKM. This CDR3 has 13 amino acids. V was trimmed by 2 bases and J by 2 bases, leaving 5 bases between them. Sequences were derived from peripheral blood, sampled at surgery. The TCR originated in a boy younger than two with hemimegalencephaly and intractable seizures. This chain joins TRBV28 and TRBJ2-3; no clear D gene. This CDR3 reads CASSLPHTDTQYF. The CDR3 nucleotides are TGTGCCAGCAGTTTACCCCACACAGATACGCAGTATTTT.